These 9 T cell receptor beta chains came from one sample sequenced in a study of T cells expressing NK-cell markers. TCRdb reprocessed the 5' RACE reads and keeps a single row for each CDR3 protein, giving no DNA. The sample table includes some 280,000 distinct CDR3 sequences. The specimen was blood T cells: a sorted CD56 or NKG2C T cell subset, CD4+ or CD8+ T cells, or bulk PBMC T cells (not recorded which). The receptors stem from a man aged 18 to 30 in good health.

This chain links TRBV14 with TRBJ2-1; without DNA, the TCRdb call of TRBD2 cannot be checked. The germline V gene has CDR1 SGHDN and CDR2 FVKESK. The CDR3 consists of 13 residues. The CDR3 region is CASSQEVSGREFF. The full variable domain, its missing parts supplied by reference TRBV14 and TRBJ2-1, is EAGVTQFPSHSVIEKGQTVTLRCDPISGHDNLYWYRRVMGKEIKFLLHFVKESKQDESGMPNNRFLAERTGGTYSTLKVQPAELEDSGVYFCASSQEVSGREFFGPGTRLTVL.

The chain combines TRBV29-1 with TRBJ2-4; TCRdb's D call, TRBD1, is unchecked because there is no DNA. CDR3 length: 12 amino acids. Germline V gene sequence: CDR1 SQVTM, CDR2 ANQGSEA. CDR3: CSVERGKNIQYF. Based on the CDR3 plus reference TRBV29-1 and TRBJ2-4, the full variable domain is SAVISQKPSRDICQRGTSLTIQCQVDSQVTMMFWYRQQPGQSLTLIATANQGSEATYESGFVIDKFPISRPNLTFSTLTVSNMSPEDSSIYLCSVERGKNIQYFGAGTRLSVL.

CDR3 region: CASSRDSDSPLHF. The V call is TRBV18, the J call TRBJ1-6; TCRdb lists TRBD1, though no DNA is available to test this call. The CDR3 length is 13 residues. CDR1 and CDR2 (germline): KGHSH, LQKENI.

This rearrangement joins TRBV7-2 to TRBJ2-3; TCRdb designates TRBD2, a call that cannot be tested without DNA. This CDR3 comprises 15 residues. Per germline, CDR1 SGHTA and CDR2 FQGNSA. CDR3 residues: CASSVVGGGPDTQYF.

The V and J genes are TRBV6-6 and TRBJ2-7; the D call of TRBD2 rests on TCRdb alone, since no DNA is present to check it. Germline assignment: CDR1 MNHNY and CDR2 SVGAGI (reference sequence). This CDR3 spans 13 amino acids. The CDR3: CASTGGGRGEQYF.

The rearrangement uses TRBV6-1 and TRBJ2-4; TCRdb reports TRBD1, a call that lacks DNA to check it against. The CDR3 contains 16 residues. Germline lookup yields CDR1 MNHNS and CDR2 SASEGT. CDR3 region: CASSNHEGGTKNIQYF.

V is TRBV18 and J is TRBJ2-3; TCRdb returns TRBD1, unconfirmable since there is no DNA. There are 15 residues in the CDR3. Germline V gene lookup returns CDR1 KGHSH and CDR2 LQKENI. CDR3 loop: CASSPLGQGTDTQYF.

The J gene is TRBJ1-5, the V gene TRBV7-9; TCRdb calls TRBD1, which cannot be checked without DNA. Looked up from germline, CDR1 is SEHNR and CDR2 is FQNEAQ (reference sequence). CDR3 length equals 14 residues. This CDR3 is CASSFGQTDQPQHF. Supplemented by reference TRBV7-9 and TRBJ1-5, the full variable domain reads DTGVSQNPRHKITKRGQNVTFRCDPISEHNRLYWYRQTLGQGPEFLTYFQNEAQLEKSRLLSDRFSAERPKGSFSTLEIQRTEQGDSAMYLCASSFGQTDQPQHFGDGTRLSIL.

The J gene is TRBJ2-3, the V gene TRBV2; as DNA is missing, the TRBD1 call by TCRdb cannot be tested. The CDR3 loop spans 14 amino acids. Germline CDR1 reads SNHLY; CDR2 reads FYNNEI. This CDR3 reads CATNRDTTTDTQYF.